This entry lists 13 T cell receptor beta chains sequenced from one sample in a study of blood T cell repertoires in COVID-19. This table comes from immunoSEQ multiplex PCR, and its TCRdb copy is limited to in-frame clones, with some not included. This table has hundreds of thousands of clones, roughly 85% appearing once. The source material was peripheral blood. The source is a woman between 18 and 30 years old with acute or convalescent COVID-19.

The V and J genes are TRBV5-1 and TRBJ2-1; 7 bases line up with TRBD2. The CDR3 loop spans 14 amino acids. V was clipped by 6 bases and J by 4 bases; unmatched bases: 7. Germline V gene lookup returns CDR1 SGHRS and CDR2 YFSETQ. The CDR3 DNA follows: TGCGCCAGCAAGTCGGGCGGGGGTTACAATGAGCAGTTCTTC. Amino acid sequence: CASKSGGGYNEQFF.

The V call is TRBV6-1, the J call TRBJ1-1; D remains unclear. V was shortened by 2 bases and J by 3 bases, with 10 bases between the two germline ends. Looked up from germline, CDR1 is MNHNS and CDR2 is SASEGT. The CDR3 spans 14 residues. The CDR3 sequence is CASSEIGDYTEAFF. DNA for the CDR3: TGTGCCAGCAGTGAAATCGGAGATTACACTGAAGCTTTCTTT.

This chain connects TRBV9 to TRBJ2-7, with 7 bases fitting TRBD1. Germline CDR1 and CDR2: SGDLS and YYNGEE. CDR3 length: 15 amino acids. The ends lost 3 bases at V and 2 bases at J; junction bases unmatched: 8. Here the CDR3 DNA reads TGTGCCAGCAGCGCGCTACCGGGACAGACCTACGAGCAGTACTTC. As protein: CASSALPGQTYEQYF. Full variable domain (missing parts from reference TRBV9 and TRBJ2-7): DSGVTQTPKHLITATGQRVTLRCSPRSGDLSVYWYQQSLDQGLQFLIQYYNGEERAKGNILERFSAQQFPDLHSELNLSSLELGDSALYFCASSALPGQTYEQYFGPGTRLTVT.

The chain links TRBV6-5 to TRBJ1-2, with TRBD1 identical over 7 bases. Germline CDR1 MNHEY, CDR2 SVGAGI. J gave up 3 bases and V 2 bases, and 0 bases lay outside the gene matches. CDR3 length: 13 amino acids. In nucleotides, the CDR3 is TGTGCCAGCAGTTACAGGGGGCACTATGGCTACACCTTC. Translating gives CASSYRGHYGYTF.

This rearrangement joins TRBV27 to TRBJ2-7, with 9 positions matching TRBD1. With V trimmed by 5 bases and J by 2 bases, 10 bases remained unmatched. Germline V gives CDR1 MNHEY, CDR2 SMNVEV (reference sequence). The CDR3 runs 16 residues. The CDR3 loop is CASSPGGGTGPYEQYF. DNA for the CDR3: TGTGCCAGCAGTCCGGGTGGCGGGACAGGGCCCTACGAGCAGTACTTC.

The J gene is TRBJ2-1, the V gene TRBV6-5; possibly TRBD1 for D (6 bases). The CDR3 consists of 13 residues. From germline, CDR1 is MNHEY and CDR2 SVGAGI. Trimming took 7 bases from V and 9 from J, leaving 16 bases between them. The CDR3: CASTGQLSGEQFF. In DNA, the CDR3 is TGTGCCAGCACCGGACAGCTGTCCGGTGAGCAGTTCTTC.

This clone was recorded a few times. The V and J genes are TRBV5-1 and TRBJ2-2; 13 nucleotides line up with TRBD2. The CDR3 has 16 amino acids. Germline V gene sequence: CDR1 SGHRS, CDR2 YFSETQ. Unmatched junction bases numbered 2, after V lost 2 bases and J lost 4 bases. CDR3 sequence: CASSLLAGGTTGELFF. As DNA, the CDR3 is TGCGCCAGCAGCTTACTAGCGGGAGGGACCACCGGGGAGCTGTTTTTT.

The J gene is TRBJ2-3, the V gene TRBV19; 11 bases agree with TRBD1. The CDR3 sequence is 15 residues long. Per germline, CDR1 LNHDA and CDR2 SQIVND (reference sequence). J lost 5 bases, V lost 7 bases, and 8 bases had no gene match. CDR3 sequence: CASTPDRGLIDTQYF. As DNA, the CDR3 is TGTGCCAGTACCCCGGACAGGGGGCTTATAGATACGCAGTATTTT.

The chain joins TRBV27 to TRBJ1-5; 7 nucleotides line up with TRBD1. CDR3 length: 13 amino acids. V lost 7 bases and J lost 2; bases outside the gene matches: 2. Germline V lookup: CDR1 MNHEY, CDR2 SMNVEV (reference sequence). The CDR3 region has the DNA TGTGCCAGCAAAGGACAGGGCAATCAGCCCCAGCATTTT. Translation: CASKGQGNQPQHF.

This chain uses TRBV19 with TRBJ1-1; TRBD1 is a possible D gene (5 bases). CDR3 length equals 14 residues. CDR1 and CDR2 from the germline V gene are LNHDA and SQIVND (reference sequence). Trimming shortened V by 9 bases and J by 0 bases, and 14 bases separated the two germline ends. The CDR3 loop is CASGTLNMNTEAFF. The CDR3 nucleotides are TGTGCCAGCGGGACTCTCAACATGAACACTGAAGCTTTCTTT.

This clone was observed once. This chain uses TRBV5-6 with TRBJ2-7, with a weak D call TRBD2 (5 bases). CDR1 is SGHDT, CDR2 YYEEEE, per germline. The CDR3 length is 14 residues. V was clipped by 4 bases and J by 3 bases, with 14 bases between them. This CDR3 reads CASSLPRRSYEQYF. CDR3 in DNA: TGTGCCAGCAGCCTTCCACGGAGGAGCTACGAGCAGTACTTC. The variable domain in full, with the rest retrieved from reference TRBV5-6 and TRBJ2-7, is DAGVTQSPTHLIKTRGQQVTLRCSPKSGHDTVSWYQQALGQGPQFIFQYYEEEERQRGNFPDRFSGHQFPNYSSELNVNALLLGDSALYLCASSLPRRSYEQYFGPGTRLTVT.

The chain is built from TRBV19 and TRBJ2-6; tentatively, D is TRBD1 (6 bases). The CDR3 covers 18 residues. The germline CDR1 and CDR2 sequences are LNHDA and SQIVND (reference sequence). The V gene lost 1 base and the J gene lost 0 bases, with 13 bases spanning the gap. The CDR3 reads CASSIATGGNSGANVLTF. The CDR3 coding sequence is TGTGCCAGTAGTATAGCGACAGGTGGAAACTCTGGGGCCAACGTCCTGACTTTC.

This chain links TRBV9 with TRBJ1-1; 11 bases match TRBD1. V gave up 2 bases and J gave up 5 bases; unmatched junction bases: 5. Germline CDR1 is SGDLS and CDR2 is YYNGEE. This CDR3 has 15 residues. For the CDR3, the DNA is TGTGCCAGCAGCGTCGCCTGGGACAGGGGGACTGAAGCTTTCTTT. Translated: CASSVAWDRGTEAFF.